This T cell receptor beta chain was sequenced in a study of neurological immune-mediated disorders. General study results and limits: HTLV-1-associated myelopathy showed the most TCR clonal expansion; multiple sclerosis the least, below healthy controls. TCR-beta repertoires seemed private in all groups, with no expanded CDR3 amino acid sequences shared.

With 10-nucleotide random UMIs included, cDNA was synthesized by 5'RACE. TCRdb called the 5' RACE reads again in MiXCR, with one record for every CDR3 protein. The sample records 20,000 to 25,000 distinct CDR3 sequences, around 14% being singletons. At least ten counts were recorded for this clonotype. The antigen is undetermined. Germline V CDR1 and CDR2: MGHRA, YSYEKL. The CDR3 length is 15 residues. With 4 bases clipped from V and 3 bases from J, the junction kept 6 bases outside the gene matches. A total of 2 million PBMCs stored at -80 degrees C provided the unsorted libraries. The sample taken for sequencing was PBMCs. The chain links TRBV4-1 to TRBJ2-3; 8 positions match TRBD2. The source of this sequence is a female donor with HTLV-1-associated myelopathy (HAM/TSP). The chain's CDR3 is CASSLRLALTDTQYF. CDR3 in DNA: TGCGCCAGCAGCCTTCGACTAGCGTTGACAGATACGCAGTATTTT.